This TCR beta chain is drawn from a study of cytomegalovirus exposure and HLA in healthy donors. The germline V gene has CDR1 SGHKS and CDR2 YYEKEE (reference sequence). V gave up 2 bases and J gave up 1 base; unmatched junction bases: 5. The CDR3 covers 15 residues. The PCR ran on 60 Vbeta and 13 Jbeta primers. Produced via immunoSEQ multiplex PCR; TCRdb's table is partial and in-frame only. The sample lists some 170,000 clones; about 80% were seen once. For this clone: The antigen is not known.

General study findings and limits: Another analysis was done later, and it associated around 16,000 TCR beta sequences with HLA alleles at 0.05 false discovery rate.

The sequence came from a man aged 18 to 29 in good health and CMV-seropositive. The V call is TRBV5-5, the J call TRBJ2-5, with 7 bases matching TRBD1. Input material: PBMCs. This CDR3 is CASSLGTDPQETQYF. The CDR3 coding sequence is TGTGCCAGCAGCTTAGGGACAGACCCCCAAGAGACCCAGTACTTC.